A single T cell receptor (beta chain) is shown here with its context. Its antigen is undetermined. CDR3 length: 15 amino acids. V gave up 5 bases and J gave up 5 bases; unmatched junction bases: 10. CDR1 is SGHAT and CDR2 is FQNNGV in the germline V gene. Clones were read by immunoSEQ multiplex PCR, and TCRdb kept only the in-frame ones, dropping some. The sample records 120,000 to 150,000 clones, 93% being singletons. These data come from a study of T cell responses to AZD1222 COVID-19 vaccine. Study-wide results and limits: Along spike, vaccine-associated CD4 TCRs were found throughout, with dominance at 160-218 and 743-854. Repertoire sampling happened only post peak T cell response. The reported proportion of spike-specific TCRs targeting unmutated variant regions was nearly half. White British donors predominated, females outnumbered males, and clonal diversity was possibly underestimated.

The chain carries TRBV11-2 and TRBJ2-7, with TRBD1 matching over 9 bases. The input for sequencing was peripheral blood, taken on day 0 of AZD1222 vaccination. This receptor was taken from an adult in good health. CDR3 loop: CASSPLGTGSNEQYF. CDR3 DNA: TGTGCCAGCAGCCCGCTGGGGACAGGGAGCAACGAGCAGTACTTC.